Listed below are T cell receptor beta chains from one sample, sequenced in a study of CD8 T cells in ankylosing spondylitis. TCRdb redid the calling of the 5' RACE reads with MiXCR, one entry per CDR3 protein. The sample lists 85,000 to 100,000 distinct CDR3 sequences, about 7.7% occurring once. The sample consisted of blood, either unsorted or a sorted T cell fraction (not recorded which). Receptors were obtained from a male donor with ankylosing spondylitis or in good health (not recorded which). Each CDR3 is given with its conserved first and last residue. Fields, in order: J gene, D gene, V gene, clone size, CDR3 DNA, CDR3 protein. The D gene is left open where the match is weak. Expanded clones are given a class, and other clones once, few, many or no size at all.

j_gene: TRBJ1-5; d_gene: NA; v_gene: TRBV5-5; abundance: many; CDR3nt: TGTGCCAGCAGCTTGGATGGAAGAAGCAATCAGCCCCAGCATTTT; CDR3aa: CASSLDGRSNQPQHF
j_gene: TRBJ1-1; d_gene: NA; v_gene: TRBV12-3/TRBV12-4; abundance: NA; CDR3nt: TGTGCCAGCAGCAGCGGGGCGAACACTGAAGCTTTCTTT; CDR3aa: CASSSGANTEAFF
j_gene: TRBJ2-2; d_gene: NA; v_gene: TRBV20-1; abundance: many; CDR3nt: TGCAGTGCTAGAGATCTAAGGTCGGCGAACACCGGGGAGCTGTTTTTT; CDR3aa: CSARDLRSANTGELFF
j_gene: TRBJ2-7; d_gene: NA; v_gene: TRBV4-3; abundance: many; CDR3nt: TGCGCCAGCAGCCAAGGAGTCGCGGGGACCACCTACGAGCAGTACTTC; CDR3aa: CASSQGVAGTTYEQYF
j_gene: TRBJ1-1; d_gene: NA; v_gene: TRBV4-3; abundance: NA; CDR3nt: TGCGCCAGCAGCCGCCGCACTTCAGGGGCCCTAACCACTGAAGCTTTCTTT; CDR3aa: CASSRRTSGALTTEAFF
j_gene: TRBJ2-3; d_gene: TRBD1; v_gene: TRBV2; abundance: many; CDR3nt: TGTGCCAGCAGTGTTGGGGACAGGGCCCCAGATACGCAGTATTTT; CDR3aa: CASSVGDRAPDTQYF
j_gene: TRBJ2-3; d_gene: TRBD1; v_gene: TRBV5-4; abundance: NA; CDR3nt: TGTGCCAGCAGCCCCGGACAGGGGTTAAGGTATACGCAGTATTTT; CDR3aa: CASSPGQGLRYTQYF
j_gene: TRBJ1-5; d_gene: NA; v_gene: TRBV20-1; abundance: many; CDR3nt: TGCAGTGCTAGAGGCAGGCCCCAAGGTCCCCGTCAGCCCCAGCATTTT; CDR3aa: CSARGRPQGPRQPQHF
j_gene: TRBJ2-1; d_gene: TRBD2; v_gene: TRBV19; abundance: many; CDR3nt: TGTGCCAGTAGTACTCCAGGGACTAGCGGGAATAGGCAGTTCTTC; CDR3aa: CASSTPGTSGNRQFF
j_gene: TRBJ1-6; d_gene: TRBD1; v_gene: TRBV11-2; abundance: many; CDR3nt: TGTGCCAGCAGCTCGCTCCGGGACAGGGGCCATTCACCCCTCCACTTT; CDR3aa: CASSSLRDRGHSPLHF
j_gene: TRBJ1-3; d_gene: NA; v_gene: TRBV21-1; abundance: many; CDR3nt: TGTGCCAGCAGCAAAGATAAGGGAACCTCTGGAAACACCATATATTTT; CDR3aa: CASSKDKGTSGNTIYF
j_gene: TRBJ2-3; d_gene: NA; v_gene: TRBV5-1; abundance: NA; CDR3nt: TGCGCCAGCAGCTTGGGGCAGGGGCCAGATACGCAGTATTTT; CDR3aa: CASSLGQGPDTQYF
j_gene: TRBJ2-1; d_gene: TRBD2; v_gene: TRBV4-3; abundance: many; CDR3nt: TGCGCCAGCAGCCCCCCTATTATAGCGGGGGGGCTAAACAATGAGCAGTTCTTC; CDR3aa: CASSPPIIAGGLNNEQFF
j_gene: TRBJ2-1; d_gene: TRBD1; v_gene: TRBV12-3/TRBV12-4; abundance: many; CDR3nt: TGTGCCAGCAGTTTGCTGGGACAGGACCTCAATGAGCAGTTCTTC; CDR3aa: CASSLLGQDLNEQFF
j_gene: TRBJ2-1; d_gene: NA; v_gene: TRBV7-8; abundance: many; CDR3nt: TGTGCCAGCAGCTTGTCATGGAATGAGCAGTTCTTC; CDR3aa: CASSLSWNEQFF
j_gene: TRBJ2-2; d_gene: NA; v_gene: TRBV5-4; abundance: few; CDR3nt: TGTGCCAGCAGCTTGATAGGCACCGGGGAGCTGTTTTTT; CDR3aa: CASSLIGTGELFF
j_gene: TRBJ1-6; d_gene: NA; v_gene: TRBV12-3/TRBV12-4; abundance: many; CDR3nt: TGTGCCAGCACCTCGGTCTCACCGAGGTCACCCCTCCACTTT; CDR3aa: CASTSVSPRSPLHF
j_gene: TRBJ2-2; d_gene: TRBD1; v_gene: TRBV5-5; abundance: NA; CDR3nt: TGTGCCAGCAGCCCGCCGGGACAGGGGTCAAACACCGGGGAGCTGTTTTTT; CDR3aa: CASSPPGQGSNTGELFF
j_gene: TRBJ2-7; d_gene: NA; v_gene: TRBV7-2; abundance: NA; CDR3nt: TGTGCCAGCAGCTCTAGGGGGACTCCGTACGAGCAGTACTTC; CDR3aa: CASSSRGTPYEQYF
j_gene: TRBJ2-1; d_gene: NA; v_gene: TRBV19; abundance: many; CDR3nt: TGTGCCAGTAGTATGGGTGGGATTCTCTACAATGAGCAGTTCTTC; CDR3aa: CASSMGGILYNEQFF